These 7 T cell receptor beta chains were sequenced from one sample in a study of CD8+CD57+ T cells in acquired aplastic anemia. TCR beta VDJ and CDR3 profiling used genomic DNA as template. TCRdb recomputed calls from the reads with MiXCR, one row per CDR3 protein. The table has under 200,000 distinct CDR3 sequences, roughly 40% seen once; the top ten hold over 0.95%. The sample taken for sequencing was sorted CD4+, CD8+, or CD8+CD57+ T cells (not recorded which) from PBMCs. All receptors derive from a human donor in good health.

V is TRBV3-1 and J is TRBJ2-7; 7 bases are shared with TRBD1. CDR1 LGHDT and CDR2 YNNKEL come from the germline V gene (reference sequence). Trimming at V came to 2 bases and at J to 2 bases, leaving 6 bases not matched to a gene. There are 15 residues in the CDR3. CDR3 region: CASSQYSGGPYEQYF. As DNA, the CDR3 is TGTGCCAGCAGCCAATACTCAGGGGGTCCCTACGAGCAGTACTTC.

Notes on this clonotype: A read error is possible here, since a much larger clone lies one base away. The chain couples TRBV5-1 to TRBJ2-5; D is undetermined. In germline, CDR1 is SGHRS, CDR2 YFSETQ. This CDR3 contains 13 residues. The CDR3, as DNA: TGCGCCAGCAGCTCACAGACACAAGAGGCCCAGTACTTC. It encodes CASSSQTQEAQYF.

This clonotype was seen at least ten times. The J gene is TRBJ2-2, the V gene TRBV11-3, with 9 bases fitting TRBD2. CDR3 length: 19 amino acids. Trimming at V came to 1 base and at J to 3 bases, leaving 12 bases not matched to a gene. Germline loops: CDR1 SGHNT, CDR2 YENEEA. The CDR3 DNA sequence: TGTGCCAGCAGCTTAGTCCCACTAGCGGGCCTCTCTTACACCGGGGAGCTGTTTTTT. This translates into CASSLVPLAGLSYTGELFF.

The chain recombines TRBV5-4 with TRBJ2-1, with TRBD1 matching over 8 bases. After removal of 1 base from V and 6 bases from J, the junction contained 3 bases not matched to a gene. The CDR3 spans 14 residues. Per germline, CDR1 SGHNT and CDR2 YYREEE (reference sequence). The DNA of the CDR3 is TGTGCCAGCAGCTTGTCCCAGGGGGCCAATGAGCAGTTCTTC. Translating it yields CASSLSQGANEQFF.

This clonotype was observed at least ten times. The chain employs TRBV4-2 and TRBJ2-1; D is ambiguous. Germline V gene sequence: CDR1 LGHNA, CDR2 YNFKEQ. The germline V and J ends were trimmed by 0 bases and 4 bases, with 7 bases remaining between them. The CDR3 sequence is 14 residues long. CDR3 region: CASSQEGSYNEQFF. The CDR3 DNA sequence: TGTGCCAGCAGCCAAGAGGGGTCGTACAATGAGCAGTTCTTC.

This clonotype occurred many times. Here the CDR3 DNA reads TGTGCCACCAGTGATTTGGCCAGCGGGAACTACAATGAGCAGTTCTTC. It yields the protein CATSDLASGNYNEQFF. This chain connects TRBV24-1 to TRBJ2-1; 7 bases align to TRBD2. CDR3 length: 16 amino acids. Germline trimming cut 0 bases from V and 3 bases from J; bases unmatched to any gene: 4. In germline, CDR1 is KGHDR, CDR2 SFDVKD.

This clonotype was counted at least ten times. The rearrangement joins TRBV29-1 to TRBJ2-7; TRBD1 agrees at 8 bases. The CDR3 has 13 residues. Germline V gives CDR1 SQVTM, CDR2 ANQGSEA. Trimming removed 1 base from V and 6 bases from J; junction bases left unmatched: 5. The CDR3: CSVEGQGAGEQYF. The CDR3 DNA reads TGCAGCGTTGAAGGGCAGGGGGCTGGCGAGCAGTACTTC.